These 16 T cell receptor beta chains share one sample of origin, sequenced in a study of technical replicates of blood from several donors. Only in-frame clones appear in the TCRdb table, and some are missing; sequencing was by immunoSEQ multiplex PCR. The sample includes 55,000 to 65,000 clones, approximately 86% seen only once; the top ten take about 5.4%. The sample consisted of PBMCs. The receptors originated from a human donor in good health. Some clones in this sample may be carry-over from other donors' samples.

The rearrangement uses TRBV6-4 and TRBJ2-1, with 12 nucleotides matching TRBD2. Trimming took 2 bases from V and 7 from J; bases not matched to a gene: 0. This CDR3 contains 14 residues. Per germline, CDR1 MRHNA and CDR2 SNTAGT. CDR3 region: CASSDGTSGNEQFF. For the CDR3, the DNA is TGTGCCAGCAGTGACGGGACTAGCGGGAATGAGCAGTTCTTC.

The chain employs TRBV7-3 and TRBJ2-1; 7 bases match TRBD1. The V and J ends lost 5 bases and 6 bases, in that order; junction bases with no gene match: 10. The CDR3 extends over 15 amino acids. Germline CDR1 SGHTA, CDR2 FQGTGA. CDR3 DNA sequence: TGTGCCAGCAGCCCCCGGACAGGCCCCCCCAATGAGCAGTTCTTC. Protein: CASSPRTGPPNEQFF.

V and J are TRBV29-1 and TRBJ2-1, with D tentatively TRBD2 (5 bases). The germline V and J ends were trimmed by 4 bases and 0 bases, with 13 bases remaining between them. Looked up from germline, CDR1 is SQVTM and CDR2 is ANQGSEA. The CDR3 has 15 amino acids. CDR3 nucleotides: TGCAGCGTTGGAGGACTGGGGAGCTCCTACAATGAGCAGTTCTTC. Translated, it gives CSVGGLGSSYNEQFF.

The chain recombines TRBV13 with TRBJ2-2; TRBD2 aligns across 7 bases. CDR3 length: 15 residues. Germline loops: CDR1 PRHDT, CDR2 FYEKMQ (reference sequence). The ends lost 4 bases at V and 5 bases at J; junction bases unmatched: 7. The CDR3 is CASSSLAVGTGELFF. For the CDR3, the DNA is TGTGCCAGCAGCTCGCTAGCGGTGGGGACCGGGGAGCTGTTTTTT.

The chain combines TRBV7-6 with TRBJ1-2; TRBD1 agrees at 7 bases. This CDR3 comprises 13 residues. Trimming took 3 bases from V and 8 from J; bases not matched to a gene: 6. CDR1 and CDR2 (germline): SGHVS, FNYEAQ. The CDR3 DNA sequence: TGTGCCAGCAGCTTGGGACAGTATCGAGGCTACACCTTC. It translates to CASSLGQYRGYTF.

V usage is TRBV19 and J usage is TRBJ2-3; 13 positions match TRBD2. CDR1 LNHDA and CDR2 SQIVND come from the germline V gene (reference sequence). CDR3 length: 15 residues. With V trimmed by 3 bases and J by 5 bases, 2 bases remained unmatched. CDR3 sequence (DNA): TGTGCCAGTAGTATCCGGACTAGCGGGAGAGATACGCAGTATTTT. It translates to CASSIRTSGRDTQYF.

The chain uses TRBV29-1 and TRBJ1-1; the D gene is possibly TRBD1 (5 bases). Germline lookup yields CDR1 SQVTM and CDR2 ANQGSEA. This CDR3 is 13 amino acids long. Deletions cut 6 bases from V and 1 base from J, with 12 bases between. The CDR3, as DNA: TGCAGCGTAAGAATCGACAGGAACACTGAAGCTTTCTTT. Translated, it gives CSVRIDRNTEAFF.

This chain links TRBV5-1 with TRBJ2-3; possible D gene TRBD2, 6 bases. V was pared by 3 bases and J by 3 bases, with 23 bases between. This CDR3 is 18 amino acids long. The germline CDR1 and CDR2 sequences are SGHRS and YFSETQ. The CDR3 sequence is CASSSPGSGRGPTDTQYF. In DNA, the CDR3 is TGCGCCAGCAGCTCCCCCGGCTCGGGGCGGGGACCGACAGATACGCAGTATTTT.

The CDR3 bases are TGCAGTGCTACCCCCGGGGCTGAAGCTTTCTTT. This sequence encodes CSATPGAEAFF. The V call is TRBV20-1, the J call TRBJ1-1; unclear D gene. The CDR3 loop spans 11 amino acids. From germline, CDR1 is DFQATT and CDR2 SNEGSKA (reference sequence). The V end lost 4 bases, the J end lost 6 bases, and 9 bases lay between the germline ends.

This clone was seen a handful of times. This rearrangement joins TRBV5-5 to TRBJ1-1; 7 bases line up with TRBD1. V lost 1 base and J lost 1; bases outside the gene matches: 1. The length of the CDR3 is 14 residues. Germline CDR1 SGHKS, CDR2 YYEKEE (reference sequence). CDR3 DNA: TGTGCCAGCAGCTTGTACAGGGGGAACACTGAAGCTTTCTTT. Translated: CASSLYRGNTEAFF.

The V and J genes are TRBV4-3 and TRBJ2-1; 8 positions match TRBD2. CDR3 length: 15 amino acids. Per germline, CDR1 LGHNA and CDR2 YSLEER. The V segment lost 4 bases and the J segment 3 bases; nucleotides outside the gene matches: 5. The CDR3 nucleotides read TGCGCCAGCAGCCGCCGGGGGGGCTTCTACAATGAGCAGTTCTTC. This encodes CASSRRGGFYNEQFF.

The V and J genes are TRBV4-3 and TRBJ2-2; unclear D gene. V lost 3 bases to trimming and J lost 1 base, with 6 bases between them. Germline assignment: CDR1 LGHNA and CDR2 YSLEER. There are 14 residues in the CDR3. CDR3 sequence: CASSQYRNTGELFF. The CDR3 nucleotides are TGCGCCAGCAGCCAGTACAGGAACACCGGGGAGCTGTTTTTT.

The rearrangement joins TRBV5-6 to TRBJ1-6; D uncertain. The ends were cut back, 4 bases at V and 10 bases at J, with 6 bases in the middle. CDR1 and CDR2 (germline): SGHDT, YYEEEE. This CDR3 comprises 11 residues. CDR3 amino acids: CASSRESPLHF. The CDR3 coding sequence is TGTGCCAGCAGCCGGGAGTCACCCCTCCACTTT.

V is TRBV7-9 and J is TRBJ2-5, with D possibly matching TRBD2 (5 bases). V lost 5 bases, J lost 7 bases, and 20 bases lay in between. CDR1 is SEHNR and CDR2 is FQNEAQ in the germline V gene (reference sequence). The CDR3 totals 15 residues. CDR3 nucleotides: TGTGCCAGCAGCGCCGAGGAGCTAGTACGGGGGACCCAGTACTTC. Translation gives CASSAEELVRGTQYF.

The V gene is TRBV9, the J gene TRBJ2-6; TRBD1 aligns across 7 bases. In germline, CDR1 is SGDLS, CDR2 YYNGEE. The CDR3 runs to 17 residues. The V segment lost 3 bases and the J segment 2 bases; nucleotides outside the gene matches: 8. As DNA, the CDR3 is TGTGCCAGCAGCGGCTACAGGGGAAGGACTGGGGCCAACGTCCTGACTTTC. Translated, it gives CASSGYRGRTGANVLTF. The full variable domain, completed using reference TRBV9 and TRBJ2-6, is DSGVTQTPKHLITATGQRVTLRCSPRSGDLSVYWYQQSLDQGLQFLIQYYNGEERAKGNILERFSAQQFPDLHSELNLSSLELGDSALYFCASSGYRGRTGANVLTFGAGSRLTVL.

The chain's CDR3 is CASSPGQNYGYTF. In DNA form, the CDR3 reads TGTGCCAGCAGCCCTGGACAGAACTATGGCTACACCTTC. The chain recombines TRBV7-3 with TRBJ1-2, with D tentatively TRBD1 (6 bases). The CDR3 loop spans 13 amino acids. V lost 5 bases to trimming and J lost 2 bases, with 9 bases between them. In germline, CDR1 is SGHTA, CDR2 FQGTGA.